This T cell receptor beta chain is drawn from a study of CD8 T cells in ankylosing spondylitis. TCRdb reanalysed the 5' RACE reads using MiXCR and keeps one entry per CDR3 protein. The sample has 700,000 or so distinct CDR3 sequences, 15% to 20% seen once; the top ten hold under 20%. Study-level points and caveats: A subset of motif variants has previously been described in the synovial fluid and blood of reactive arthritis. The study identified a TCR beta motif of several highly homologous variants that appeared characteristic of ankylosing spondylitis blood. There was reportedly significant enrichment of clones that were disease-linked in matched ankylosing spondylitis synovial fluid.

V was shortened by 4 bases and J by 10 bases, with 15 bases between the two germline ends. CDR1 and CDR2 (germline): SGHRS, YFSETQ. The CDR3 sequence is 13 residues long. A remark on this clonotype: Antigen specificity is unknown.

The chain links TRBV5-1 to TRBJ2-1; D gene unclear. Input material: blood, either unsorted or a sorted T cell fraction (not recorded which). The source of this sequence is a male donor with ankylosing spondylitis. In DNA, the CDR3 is TGCGCCAGCAGCGCCCCCCCGGGTTGGGAGCAGTTCTTC. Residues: CASSAPPGWEQFF.